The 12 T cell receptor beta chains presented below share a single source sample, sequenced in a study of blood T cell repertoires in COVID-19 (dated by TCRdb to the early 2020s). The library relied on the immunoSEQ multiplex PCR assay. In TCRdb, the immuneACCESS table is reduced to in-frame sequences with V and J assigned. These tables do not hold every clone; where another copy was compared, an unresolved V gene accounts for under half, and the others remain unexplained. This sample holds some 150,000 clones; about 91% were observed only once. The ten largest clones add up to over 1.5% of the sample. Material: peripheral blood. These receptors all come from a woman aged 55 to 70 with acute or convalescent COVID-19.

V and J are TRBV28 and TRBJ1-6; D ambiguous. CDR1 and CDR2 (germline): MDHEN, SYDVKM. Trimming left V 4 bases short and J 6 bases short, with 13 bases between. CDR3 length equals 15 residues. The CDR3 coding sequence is TGTGCCAGCAGTTATGTCGGGGAACCTAATTCACCCCTCCACTTT. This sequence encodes CASSYVGEPNSPLHF.

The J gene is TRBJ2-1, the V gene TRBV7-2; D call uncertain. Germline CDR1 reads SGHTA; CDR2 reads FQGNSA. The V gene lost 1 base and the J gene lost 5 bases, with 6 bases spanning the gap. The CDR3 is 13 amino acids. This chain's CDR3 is CASSLGRNNEQFF. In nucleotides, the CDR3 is TGTGCCAGCAGCTTAGGCAGAAACAATGAGCAGTTCTTC.

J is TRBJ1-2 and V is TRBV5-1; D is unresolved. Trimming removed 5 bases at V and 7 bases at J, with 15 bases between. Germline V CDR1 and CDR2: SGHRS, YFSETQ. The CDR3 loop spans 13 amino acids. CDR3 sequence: CASRSDEGVGYTF. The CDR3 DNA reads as TGCGCCAGCAGGAGTGACGAGGGTGTTGGCTACACCTTC.

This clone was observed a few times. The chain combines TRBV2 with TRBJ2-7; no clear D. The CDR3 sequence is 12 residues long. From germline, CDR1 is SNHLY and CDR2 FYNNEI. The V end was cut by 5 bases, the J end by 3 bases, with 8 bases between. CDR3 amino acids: CASSSQSYEQYF. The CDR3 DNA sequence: TGTGCCAGCAGTTCACAGAGCTACGAGCAGTACTTC.

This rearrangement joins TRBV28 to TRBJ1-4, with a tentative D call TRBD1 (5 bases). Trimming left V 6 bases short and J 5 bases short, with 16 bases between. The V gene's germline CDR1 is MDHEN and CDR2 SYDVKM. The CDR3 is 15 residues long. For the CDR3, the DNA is TGTGCCAGCAGGTCCCCTCAGGGTACCAATGAAAAACTGTTTTTT. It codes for CASRSPQGTNEKLFF.

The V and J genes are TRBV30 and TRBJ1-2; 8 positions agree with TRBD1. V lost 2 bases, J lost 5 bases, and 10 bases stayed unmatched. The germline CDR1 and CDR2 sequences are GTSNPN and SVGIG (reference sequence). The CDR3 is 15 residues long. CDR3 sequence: CAWSPGGHRPYGYTF. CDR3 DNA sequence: TGTGCCTGGAGTCCAGGGGGCCACAGGCCTTATGGCTACACCTTC.

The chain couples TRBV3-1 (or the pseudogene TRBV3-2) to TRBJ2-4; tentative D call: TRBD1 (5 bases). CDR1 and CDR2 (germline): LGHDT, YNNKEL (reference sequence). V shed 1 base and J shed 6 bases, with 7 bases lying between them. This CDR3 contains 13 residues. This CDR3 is CASSQVGPNIQYF. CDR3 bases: TGTGCCAGCAGCCAAGTGGGGCCAAACATTCAGTACTTC.

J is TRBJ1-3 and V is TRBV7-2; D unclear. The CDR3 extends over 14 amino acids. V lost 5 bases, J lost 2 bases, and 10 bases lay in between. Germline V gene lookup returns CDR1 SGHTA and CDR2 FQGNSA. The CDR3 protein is CASSPTGAGNTIYF. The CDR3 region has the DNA TGTGCCAGCAGCCCTACCGGGGCTGGAAACACCATATATTTT.

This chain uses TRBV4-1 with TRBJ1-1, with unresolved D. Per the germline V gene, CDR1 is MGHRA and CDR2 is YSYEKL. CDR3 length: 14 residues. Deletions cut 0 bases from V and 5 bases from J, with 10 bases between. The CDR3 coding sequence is TGCGCCAGCAGCCAAGATACATCCAGAACTGAAGCTTTCTTT. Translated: CASSQDTSRTEAFF.

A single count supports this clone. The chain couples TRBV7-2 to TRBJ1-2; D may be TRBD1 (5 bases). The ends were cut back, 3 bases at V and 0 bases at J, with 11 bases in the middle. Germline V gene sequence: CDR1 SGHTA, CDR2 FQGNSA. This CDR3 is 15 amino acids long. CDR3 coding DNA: TGTGCCAGCAGCTTCGGCAGGGTCTCTAACTATGGCTACACCTTC. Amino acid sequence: CASSFGRVSNYGYTF. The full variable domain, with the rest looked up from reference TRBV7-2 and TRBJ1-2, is GAGVSQSPSNKVTEKGKDVELRCDPISGHTALYWYRQSLGQGLEFLIYFQGNSAPDKSGLPSDRFSAERTGGSVSTLTIQRTQQEDSAVYLCASSFGRVSNYGYTFGSGTRLTVV.

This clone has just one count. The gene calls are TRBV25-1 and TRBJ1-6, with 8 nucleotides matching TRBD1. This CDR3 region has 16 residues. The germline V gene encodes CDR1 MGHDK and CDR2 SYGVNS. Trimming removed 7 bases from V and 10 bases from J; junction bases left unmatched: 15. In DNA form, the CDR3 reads TGTGCCAGCACTCCCTGGGGGATACAGGGGGTCTCACCCCTCCACTTT. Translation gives CASTPWGIQGVSPLHF.

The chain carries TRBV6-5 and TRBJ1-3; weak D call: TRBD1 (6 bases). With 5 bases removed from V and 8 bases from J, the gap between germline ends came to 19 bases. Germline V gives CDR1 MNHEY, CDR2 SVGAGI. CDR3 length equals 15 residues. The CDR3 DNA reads TGTGCCAGCAGTCGACAGGACAACCGGTGGGACACCATATATTTT. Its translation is CASSRQDNRWDTIYF.